Reported below is one TCR beta chain. This sample is part of a study of control samples from healthy donors and cancer patients. Libraries were prepared by immunoSEQ multiplex PCR; TCRdb keeps only in-frame clonotypes and omits some of them. There are about 120,000 clones in the sample; 80% to 90% occur only once, and about 40% lies in the top ten. The CDR3 totals 16 residues. Trimming left V 5 bases short and J 0 bases short, with 16 bases between. CDR1 is SEHNR and CDR2 is FQNEAQ in the germline V gene (reference sequence). The source of this sequence is a man aged 50-59 years in good health. The rearrangement links TRBV7-9 to TRBJ2-5, with D hard to call. Input material: blood. The CDR3 nucleotides are TGTGCCAGCAGCCGAACCCCGCTTTGGGACCAAGAGACCCAGTACTTC. This gives the protein CASSRTPLWDQETQYF.